This T cell receptor beta chain was captured in a study of blood T cell repertoires in COVID-19. Study-level information: Italy, Spain and the United States were the sources of the convalescent and acute COVID-19 samples. T cells, B-cell-depleted T cells, or PBMCs provided the cDNA or gDNA that served as material.

Study processing details: From reference gene primer amplification, estimates of nucleated cell counts were derived. Generated by immunoSEQ multiplex PCR, the TCRdb table keeps only in-frame clones and is missing some. From that table come the V and J calls and clone size; the DNA was used to work out D and trimming. The sample lists tens of thousands of clones; about nine tenths were seen once. The CDR3 is 14 amino acids. Trimming cost V 7 bases and J 1 base, with 11 bases left between them. CDR1 and CDR2 (germline): MNHEY, SMNVEV (reference sequence). The receptor was derived from a human donor in a cohort sampled during active COVID-19. Material: peripheral blood. The chain combines TRBV27 with TRBJ1-3, with D unclear. The CDR3 nucleotides read TGTGCCAGCATGAGGCTCCCTTCTGGAAACACCATATATTTT. Protein sequence: CASMRLPSGNTIYF.